The source of this TCR beta chain is a study of blood T cell repertoires in COVID-19. Study overall: The samples span acute and convalescent COVID-19 from the United States, Italy and Spain. Nucleic acid was either cDNA or gDNA, and it came from T cells, B-cell-depleted T cells, or PBMCs.

This CDR3 comprises 11 residues. V lost 8 bases and J 3 bases, leaving 7 bases between the germline ends. Germline V CDR1 and CDR2: WSHSY, SAAADI. Authors' analysis steps: Amplification with reference gene primers provided the estimates of nucleated cell counts. Clones were sequenced by immunoSEQ multiplex PCR, and TCRdb holds only the in-frame ones, with some missing. V and J calls and clone size come straight from that table; D and trimming were deduced from the DNA. The sample carries tens of thousands of clones, 75% to 90% recorded once. This receptor was identified in a male donor with acute or convalescent COVID-19. The specimen was peripheral blood. This rearrangement joins TRBV10-2 to TRBJ1-1; a possible D gene is TRBD1 (6 bases). The CDR3 region is CASQGYTEAFF. As DNA, the CDR3 is TGCGCCAGCCAGGGGTACACTGAAGCTTTCTTT.